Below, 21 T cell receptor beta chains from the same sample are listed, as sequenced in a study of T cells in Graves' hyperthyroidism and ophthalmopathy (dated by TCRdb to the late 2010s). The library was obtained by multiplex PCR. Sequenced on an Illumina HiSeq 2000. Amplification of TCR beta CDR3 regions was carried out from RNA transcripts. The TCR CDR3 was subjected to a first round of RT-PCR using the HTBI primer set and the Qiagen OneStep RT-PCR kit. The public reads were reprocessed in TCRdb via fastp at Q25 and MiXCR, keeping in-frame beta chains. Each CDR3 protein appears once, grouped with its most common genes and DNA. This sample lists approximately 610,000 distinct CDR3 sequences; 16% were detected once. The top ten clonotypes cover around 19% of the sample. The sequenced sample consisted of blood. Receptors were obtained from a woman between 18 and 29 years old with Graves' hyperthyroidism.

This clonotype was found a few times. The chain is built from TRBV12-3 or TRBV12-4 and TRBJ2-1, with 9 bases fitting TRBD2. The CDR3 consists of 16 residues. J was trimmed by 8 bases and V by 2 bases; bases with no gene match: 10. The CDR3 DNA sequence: TGTGCCAGCAGTTTATTGTCGGCGGGGGGGCTCGATGAGCAGTTCTTC. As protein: CASSLLSAGGLDEQFF.

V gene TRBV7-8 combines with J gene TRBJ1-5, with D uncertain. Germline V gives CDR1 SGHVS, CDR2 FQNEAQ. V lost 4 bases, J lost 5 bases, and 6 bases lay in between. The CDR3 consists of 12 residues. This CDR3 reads CASSWRDQPQHF. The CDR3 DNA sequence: TGTGCCAGCAGCTGGAGGGATCAGCCCCAGCATTTT.

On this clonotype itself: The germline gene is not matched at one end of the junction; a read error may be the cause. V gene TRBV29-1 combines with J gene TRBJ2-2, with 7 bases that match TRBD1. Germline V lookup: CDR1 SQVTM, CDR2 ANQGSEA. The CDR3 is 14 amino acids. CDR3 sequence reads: CSIEGTANTGELFF. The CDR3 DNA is TGCAGCATTGAAGGGACAGCGAACACCGGGGAGCTGTTTTTT.

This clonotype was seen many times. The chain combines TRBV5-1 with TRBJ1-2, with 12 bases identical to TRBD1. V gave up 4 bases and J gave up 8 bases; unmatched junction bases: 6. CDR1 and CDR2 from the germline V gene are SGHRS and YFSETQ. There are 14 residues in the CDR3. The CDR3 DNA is TGCGCCAGCAGCGTGGCCGGGACAGGGGGCGGCTACACCTTC. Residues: CASSVAGTGGGYTF.

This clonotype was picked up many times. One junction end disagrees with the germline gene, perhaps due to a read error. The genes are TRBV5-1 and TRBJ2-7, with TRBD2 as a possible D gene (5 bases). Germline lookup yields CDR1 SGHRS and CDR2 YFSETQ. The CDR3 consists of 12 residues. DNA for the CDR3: TGTGCCAGCAGCTTAGAGGGTTACGAGCAGTACTTC. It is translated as CASSLEGYEQYF.

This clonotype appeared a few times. CDR3 DNA: TGTGCCAGCAGTCCCCGGACAGGGGGCGAGGAGCTGTTTTTT. It codes for CASSPRTGGEELFF. The rearrangement uses TRBV12-3 or TRBV12-4 and TRBJ2-2; 11 nucleotides agree with TRBD1. CDR3 length equals 14 residues. The junction had 6 bases not matched to a gene; V was cut back by 5 bases and J by 10 bases.

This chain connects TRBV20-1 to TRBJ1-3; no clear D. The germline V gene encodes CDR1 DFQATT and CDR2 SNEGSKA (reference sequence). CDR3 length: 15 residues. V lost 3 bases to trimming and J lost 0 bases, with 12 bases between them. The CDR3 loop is CSARSPRGSGNTIYF. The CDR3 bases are TGCAGTGCTAGGTCCCCTCGGGGCTCTGGAAACACCATATATTTT.

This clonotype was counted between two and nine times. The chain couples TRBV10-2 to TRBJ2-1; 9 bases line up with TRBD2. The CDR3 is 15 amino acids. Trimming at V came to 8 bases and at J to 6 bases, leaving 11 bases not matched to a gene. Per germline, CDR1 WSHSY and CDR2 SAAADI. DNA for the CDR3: TGCGCCAGCGAATCCCGCGGGGGGGGATTCAATGAGCAGTTCTTC. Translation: CASESRGGGFNEQFF.

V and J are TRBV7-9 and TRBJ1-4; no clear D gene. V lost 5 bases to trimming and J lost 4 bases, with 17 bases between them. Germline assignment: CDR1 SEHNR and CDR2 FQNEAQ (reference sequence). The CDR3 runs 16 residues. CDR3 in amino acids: CASSPTTGGNNEKLFF. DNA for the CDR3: TGTGCCAGCAGCCCAACAACGGGCGGTAATAATGAAAAACTGTTTTTT.

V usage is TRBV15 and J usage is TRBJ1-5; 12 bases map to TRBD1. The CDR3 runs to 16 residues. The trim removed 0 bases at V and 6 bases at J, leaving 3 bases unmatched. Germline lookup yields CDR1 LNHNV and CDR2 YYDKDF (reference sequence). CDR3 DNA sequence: TGTGCCACCAGCAGAGATTTGGGACAGGGGGCTCAGCCCCAGCATTTT. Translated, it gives CATSRDLGQGAQPQHF.

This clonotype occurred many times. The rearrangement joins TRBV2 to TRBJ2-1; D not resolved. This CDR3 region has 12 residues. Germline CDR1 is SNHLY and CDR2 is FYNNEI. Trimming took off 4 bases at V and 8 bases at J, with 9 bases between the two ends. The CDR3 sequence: CASSVGGDEQFF. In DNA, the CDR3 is TGTGCCAGCAGTGTTGGTGGGGATGAGCAGTTCTTC.

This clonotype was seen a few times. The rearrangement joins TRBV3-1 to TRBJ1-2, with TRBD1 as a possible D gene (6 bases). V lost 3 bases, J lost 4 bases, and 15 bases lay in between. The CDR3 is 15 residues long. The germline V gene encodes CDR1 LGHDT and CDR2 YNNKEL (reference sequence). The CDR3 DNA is TGTGCCAGCAGCCAGTCGGACAGAAGACTCTATGGCTACACCTTC. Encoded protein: CASSQSDRRLYGYTF.

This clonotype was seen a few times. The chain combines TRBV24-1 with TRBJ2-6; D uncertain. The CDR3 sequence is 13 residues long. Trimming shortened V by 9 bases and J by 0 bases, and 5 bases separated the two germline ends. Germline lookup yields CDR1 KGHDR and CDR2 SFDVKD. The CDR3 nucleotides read TGTGCCACCGGTCCCTCTGGGGCCAACGTCCTGACTTTC. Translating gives CATGPSGANVLTF.

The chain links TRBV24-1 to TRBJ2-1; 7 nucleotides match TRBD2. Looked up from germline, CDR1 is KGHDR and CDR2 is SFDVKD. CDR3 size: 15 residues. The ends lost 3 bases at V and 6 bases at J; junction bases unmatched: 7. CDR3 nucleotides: TGTGCCACCAGTGATATGGCGGGGGACGGCAATGAGCAGTTCTTC. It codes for CATSDMAGDGNEQFF.

Here the CDR3 DNA reads TGCGCCAGCAGCTTCCCCGCAGGGGTTCGAGAGACCCAGTACTTC. Its translation is CASSFPAGVRETQYF. The rearrangement links TRBV5-1 to TRBJ2-5; D is possibly TRBD1 (6 bases). Germline CDR1 SGHRS, CDR2 YFSETQ. CDR3 length: 15 residues. Trimming shortened V by 2 bases and J by 4 bases, and 15 bases separated the two germline ends.

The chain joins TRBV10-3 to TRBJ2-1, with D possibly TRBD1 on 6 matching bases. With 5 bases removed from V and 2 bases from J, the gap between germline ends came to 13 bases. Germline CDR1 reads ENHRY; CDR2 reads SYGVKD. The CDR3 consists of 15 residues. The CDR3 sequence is CAISPDRNPYNEQFF. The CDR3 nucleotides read TGTGCCATCAGTCCAGACAGGAACCCCTACAATGAGCAGTTCTTC.

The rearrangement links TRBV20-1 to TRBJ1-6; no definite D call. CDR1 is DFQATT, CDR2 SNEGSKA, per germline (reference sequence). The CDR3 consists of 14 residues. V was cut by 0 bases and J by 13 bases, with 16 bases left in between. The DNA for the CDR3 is TGCAGTGCTAGAGATACAAGGAGGCTAGTCCCCCTCCACTTT. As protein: CSARDTRRLVPLHF.

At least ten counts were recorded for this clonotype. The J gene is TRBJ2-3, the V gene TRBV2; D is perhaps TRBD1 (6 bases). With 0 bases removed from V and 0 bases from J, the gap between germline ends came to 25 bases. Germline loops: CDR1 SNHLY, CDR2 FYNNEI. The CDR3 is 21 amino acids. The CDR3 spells CASSEAFLIPWTARSTDTQYF. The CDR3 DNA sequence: TGTGCCAGCAGTGAAGCGTTCCTAATCCCCTGGACAGCCAGAAGCACAGATACGCAGTATTTT.

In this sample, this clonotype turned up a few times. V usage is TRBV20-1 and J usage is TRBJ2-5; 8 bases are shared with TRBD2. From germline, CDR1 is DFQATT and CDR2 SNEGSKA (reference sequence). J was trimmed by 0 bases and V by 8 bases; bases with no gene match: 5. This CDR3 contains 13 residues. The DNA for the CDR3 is TGCAGTACCTTAGCGGGGTACCAAGAGACCCAGTACTTC. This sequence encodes CSTLAGYQETQYF.

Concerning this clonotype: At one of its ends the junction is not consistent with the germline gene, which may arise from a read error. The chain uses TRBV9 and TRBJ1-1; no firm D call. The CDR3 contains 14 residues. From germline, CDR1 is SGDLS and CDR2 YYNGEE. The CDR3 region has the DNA TGTGCCAGCAGCGGAAATCCTGCGAACACTGAAGCTTCCTTT. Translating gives CASSGNPANTEASF.

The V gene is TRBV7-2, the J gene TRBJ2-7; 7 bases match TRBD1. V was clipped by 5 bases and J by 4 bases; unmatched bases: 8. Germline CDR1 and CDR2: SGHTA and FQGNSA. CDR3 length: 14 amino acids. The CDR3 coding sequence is TGTGCCAGCAGCGTTGAGACAGGGAGATACGAGCAGTACTTC. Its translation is CASSVETGRYEQYF.